Each of the 29 T cell receptor beta chains below was sequenced from the same sample in a study of cytomegalovirus exposure and HLA in healthy donors (dated by TCRdb to the late 2010s). Library prep was done by the immunoSEQ multiplex PCR assay. A mixture of 60 forward primers for TCR Vbeta segments and 13 reverse primers for TCR Jbeta segments was used in the multiplex PCR. Not all clones reach the TCRdb copy of this immuneACCESS table, which keeps in-frame sequences only. Checked studies attribute under half of the gap to unresolved V genes and leave the rest unexplained. A total of about 97,000 clones appear in this sample, approximately 76% of them only once. The ten largest clones represent around 4.1% of the sample. Source material: PBMCs. The source is a man between 40 and 49 years old in good health and CMV-seronegative.

The rearrangement joins TRBV5-1 to TRBJ2-6; D may be TRBD2 (6 bases). From germline, CDR1 is SGHRS and CDR2 YFSETQ. The CDR3 sequence is 16 residues long. V shed 0 bases and J shed 2 bases, with 9 bases lying between them. The CDR3 loop reads CASSLGSGAGANVLTF. The CDR3 DNA reads TGCGCCAGCAGCTTGGGTTCGGGGGCTGGGGCCAACGTCCTGACTTTC.

This chain uses TRBV6-1 with TRBJ1-2; 9 bases align to TRBD1. The CDR3 has 15 residues. J lost 4 bases, V lost 3 bases, and 6 bases had no gene match. Per the germline V gene, CDR1 is MNHNS and CDR2 is SASEGT. The CDR3 DNA is TGTGCCAGCAGTGACCATGGGACAGGGACCTATGGCTACACCTTC. This encodes CASSDHGTGTYGYTF.

This clone was counted only a few times. The chain links TRBV10-1 to TRBJ2-5; TRBD2 agrees at 7 bases. Near its end, the DNA agrees better with TRBJ2-7, so the J call may be wrong. CDR3 length: 15 amino acids. The germline gives CDR1 WNHNN, CDR2 SYGVQD (reference sequence). The CDR3 DNA sequence: TGCGCCACCCAGGAGATATCTAGCGGATCCTACGAGCAGTACTTC. It yields the protein CATQEISSGSYEQYF.

This clone was counted once. Germline and junction disagree at one end, which may indicate a read error. The chain carries TRBV7-9 and TRBJ2-5; no firm D call. CDR1 and CDR2 (germline): SEHNR, FQNEAQ (reference sequence). CDR3 length: 12 amino acids. This CDR3 reads CSSSQVQETQYF. The CDR3, as DNA: TGTTCCAGCAGCCAGGTCCAAGAGACCCAGTACTTC. Using reference TRBV7-9 and TRBJ2-5 for the parts outside the CDR3, the full variable domain is DTGVSQNPRHKITKRGQNVTFRCDPISEHNRLYWYRQTLGQGPEFLTYFQNEAQLEKSRLLSDRFSAERPKGSFSTLEIQRTEQGDSAMYLCSSSQVQETQYFGPGTRLLVL.

The chain uses TRBV7-9 and TRBJ2-5; 7 bases are shared with TRBD1. Trimming at V came to 0 bases and at J to 5 bases, leaving 9 bases not matched to a gene. CDR3 length: 16 amino acids. Germline V gene sequence: CDR1 SEHNR, CDR2 FQNEAQ (reference sequence). CDR3 DNA sequence: TGTGCCAGCAGCTTAGCTCCGACAGGGACGAGGGAGACCCAGTACTTC. It specifies CASSLAPTGTRETQYF.

The genes are TRBV19 and TRBJ1-5; D is unresolved. The CDR3 runs to 15 residues. V was cut by 3 bases and J by 2 bases, with 11 bases left in between. The germline gives CDR1 LNHDA, CDR2 SQIVND (reference sequence). The CDR3 reads CASSIRQQGNQPQHF. CDR3 DNA: TGTGCCAGTAGTATCCGGCAGCAGGGCAATCAGCCCCAGCATTTT.

The chain carries TRBV6-4 and TRBJ1-1; no clear D gene. The V gene's germline CDR1 is MRHNA and CDR2 SNTAGT. There are 13 residues in the CDR3. Between the trimmed V and J ends, which lost 4 bases and 4 bases, there was a span of 10 bases. The CDR3 sequence is CASSALGSTEAFF. CDR3 sequence (DNA): TGTGCCAGCAGTGCTCTGGGGAGCACTGAAGCTTTCTTT.

V gene TRBV14 combines with J gene TRBJ1-1; D gene unclear. The V end lost 1 base, the J end lost 1 base, and 13 bases lay between the germline ends. The CDR3 spans 16 residues. Germline values: CDR1 SGHDN, CDR2 FVKESK. The CDR3 nucleotides are TGTGCCAGCAGCCAAGTTAATCGGTTTGGGAACACTGAAGCTTTCTTT. Translated, it gives CASSQVNRFGNTEAFF.

The J gene is TRBJ2-1, the V gene TRBV7-3; TRBD2 matches 8 bases. Per germline, CDR1 SGHTA and CDR2 FQGTGA. V trimming: 5 bases; J trimming: 7 bases; junction bases outside the gene matches: 7. CDR3 length equals 14 residues. The CDR3 loop is CASSLGGAGNEQFF. The DNA of the CDR3 is TGTGCCAGCAGCCTCGGGGGGGCGGGTAATGAGCAGTTCTTC.

The chain links TRBV5-1 to TRBJ1-1, with 10 bases that match TRBD1. The CDR3 consists of 14 residues. Germline V gene data show CDR1 as SGHRS and CDR2 as YFSETQ. J lost 5 bases, V lost 6 bases, and 7 bases had no gene match. In nucleotides, the CDR3 is TGCGCCAGCAAAGCCCGACAGGGGGCGACTGAAGCTTTCTTT. This codes for CASKARQGATEAFF.

This clone was found a few times. The V gene is TRBV7-9, the J gene TRBJ2-3; 8 nucleotides line up with TRBD2. The CDR3 runs 14 residues. After removal of 1 base from V and 5 bases from J, the junction contained 2 bases not matched to a gene. The germline CDR1 and CDR2 sequences are SEHNR and FQNEAQ (reference sequence). The DNA for the CDR3 is TGTGCCAGCAGCTTAGGAACTAGCGGAGATACGCAGTATTTT. Protein product: CASSLGTSGDTQYF.

Only a few counts were recorded for this clone. The V gene is TRBV7-2, the J gene TRBJ2-1, with 7 bases lining up with TRBD2. The ends lost 0 bases at V and 6 bases at J; junction bases unmatched: 14. Per germline, CDR1 SGHTA and CDR2 FQGNSA. The CDR3 is 18 residues long. The CDR3 spells CASSLAPFYSGSSNEQFF. CDR3 nucleotide sequence: TGTGCCAGCAGCTTAGCGCCCTTCTATAGCGGGTCGAGCAATGAGCAGTTCTTC.

Only a few counts were recorded for this clone. V gene TRBV5-1 combines with J gene TRBJ1-4; 7 bases are shared with TRBD1. This CDR3 is built from 15 residues. CDR1 and CDR2 (germline): SGHRS, YFSETQ. V lost 7 bases to trimming and J lost 0 bases; unmatched junction nucleotides: 6. The CDR3 loop reads CASSGTATTNEKLFF. The CDR3 nucleotides are TGCGCCAGCTCCGGGACAGCAACAACTAATGAAAAACTGTTTTTT.

The gene calls are TRBV9 and TRBJ1-2, with 7 bases aligning to TRBD1. The CDR3 covers 19 residues. The germline V gene has CDR1 SGDLS and CDR2 YYNGEE. Trimming at V came to 4 bases and at J to 5 bases, leaving 23 bases not matched to a gene. CDR3 loop: CASSHSRRVQTGLGYGYTF. CDR3 sequence (DNA): TGTGCCAGCAGCCATTCCCGGAGAGTACAGACAGGGTTGGGATATGGCTACACCTTC.

This chain uses TRBV11-2 with TRBJ2-7; D possibly corresponds to TRBD2 (6 bases). The CDR3 runs to 15 residues. Germline CDR1 and CDR2: SGHAT and FQNNGV. The CDR3, as DNA: TGTGCCGGCAGCTTAGATGTCGGGGGTCTTCGCGAGCAGTACGTC. Translation gives CAGSLDVGGLREQYV.

The rearrangement links TRBV7-2 to TRBJ2-7, with TRBD1 matching 8 bases. This CDR3 is 15 amino acids long. The germline V gene has CDR1 SGHTA and CDR2 FQGNSA. The V and J ends lost 5 bases and 4 bases, in that order; junction bases with no gene match: 10. CDR3 region: CASSPGRGRSYEQYV. For the CDR3, the DNA is TGTGCCAGCAGCCCCGGCAGGGGGCGATCTTACGAGCAGTACGTC.

The chain employs TRBV29-1 and TRBJ2-3; 8 bases map to TRBD1. V trimming: 4 bases; J trimming: 0 bases; junction bases outside the gene matches: 9. The CDR3 has 16 residues. CDR1 and CDR2 (germline): SQVTM, ANQGSEA. CDR3 DNA sequence: TGCAGCGTTGCGGACAGGGCGGGAACTAGCACAGATACGCAGTATTTT. Protein product: CSVADRAGTSTDTQYF.

The chain joins TRBV2 to TRBJ1-2; 8 bases agree with TRBD1. CDR1 and CDR2 (germline): SNHLY, FYNNEI. V lost 6 bases, J lost 4 bases, and 7 bases stayed unmatched. The CDR3 has 14 residues. CDR3 DNA: TGTGCCAGCAGGGCACAGGGGGAAAGCTATGGCTACACCTTC. It yields the protein CASRAQGESYGYTF.

This clone turned up a few times. The chain joins TRBV21-1 to TRBJ1-6; the table's D call, TRBD1, was not checked against the DNA. TRBV21-1 is an annotated pseudogene. The CDR3 is 14 amino acids. The CDR3 DNA sequence: TGTGCCAGCAGCTTTCGGACAGGTTCATCACCCCTCCACTTT. Translating it yields CASSFRTGSSPLHF.

The chain joins TRBV7-8 to TRBJ2-5; 7 positions match TRBD2. The CDR3 contains 13 residues. The V segment lost 8 bases and the J segment 11 bases; nucleotides outside the gene matches: 14. CDR1 SGHVS and CDR2 FQNEAQ come from the germline V gene. This CDR3 is CASGRAAEWEQYF. The CDR3 DNA sequence: TGTGCCAGCGGGAGGGCAGCCGAGTGGGAGCAGTACTTC. The full variable domain, rest sourced from reference TRBV7-8 and TRBJ2-5, is GAGVSQSPRYKVAKRGQDVALRCDPISGHVSLFWYQQALGQGPEFLTYFQNEAQLDKSGLPSDRFFAERPEGSVSTLKIQRTQQEDSAVYLCASGRAAEWEQYFGPGTRLLVL.

CDR3 amino acids: CASSPAGVWNSPLHF. As DNA, the CDR3 is TGTGCCAGCAGCCCGGCAGGGGTTTGGAATTCACCCCTCCACTTT. The J gene is TRBJ1-6, the V gene TRBV14, with a weak D call TRBD1 (6 bases). Trimming removed 4 bases at V and 7 bases at J, with 14 bases between. Germline CDR1 and CDR2: SGHDN and FVKESK. The CDR3 runs to 15 residues.

Comment on this clone: The germline gene is not matched at one end of the junction; a read error may be the cause. The rearrangement links TRBV7-9 to TRBJ1-1; perhaps TRBD1 as D (6 bases). The CDR3 is 13 residues long. From germline, CDR1 is SEHNR and CDR2 FQNEAQ (reference sequence). The CDR3, as DNA: TGTTCCAGCAGCTTAAGGACAGCCACTGAAGCTTTCTTT. It codes for CSSSLRTATEAFF.

V and J are TRBV7-9 and TRBJ1-2, with 7 bases that match TRBD1. V was pared by 3 bases and J by 2 bases, with 3 bases of the junction left unmatched. The CDR3 extends over 14 amino acids. CDR1 and CDR2 from the germline V gene are SEHNR and FQNEAQ (reference sequence). The CDR3 reads CASSFPQGNYGYTF. CDR3 bases: TGTGCCAGCAGCTTCCCACAGGGGAACTATGGCTACACCTTC.

The chain uses TRBV5-1 and TRBJ1-4; no clear D. CDR1 SGHRS and CDR2 YFSETQ come from the germline V gene. The CDR3 is 13 residues long. Trimming took 5 bases from V and 6 from J, leaving 11 bases between them. The CDR3 DNA sequence: TGCGCCAGCAGTGCCGGGGTTGATGAAAAACTGTTTTTT. It yields the protein CASSAGVDEKLFF.

The rearrangement links TRBV11-2 to TRBJ1-4; perhaps TRBD1 as D (5 bases). Trimming took 7 bases from V and 8 from J, leaving 23 bases between them. The CDR3 loop spans 16 amino acids. The V gene's germline CDR1 is SGHAT and CDR2 FQNNGV. CDR3 sequence (DNA): TGTGCCAGCACGGAGGAGGGGACTTGGCTGTGGGAAAAACTGTTTTTT. It encodes CASTEEGTWLWEKLFF.

This rearrangement joins TRBV19 to TRBJ2-7; 13 nucleotides agree with TRBD2. V was clipped by 8 bases and J by 5 bases; unmatched bases: 6. The CDR3 has 14 amino acids. Germline CDR1 LNHDA, CDR2 SQIVND (reference sequence). The CDR3 bases are TGTGCCAGTTCCCTAGGACTAGCGGGGGACGAGCAGTACTTC. Translating gives CASSLGLAGDEQYF.

The chain links TRBV5-1 to TRBJ2-5, with TRBD2 matching 8 bases. The DNA end is a closer match to TRBJ2-7, so the J assignment may be wrong. This CDR3 has 15 residues. CDR1 and CDR2 (germline): SGHRS, YFSETQ. CDR3 amino acids: CASSLSGTSEHEQYF. CDR3 coding DNA: TGCGCCAGCAGCTTATCCGGGACTAGTGAACACGAGCAGTACTTC.

The chain carries TRBV19 and TRBJ1-6; D gene unclear. This CDR3 contains 16 residues. Germline CDR1 LNHDA, CDR2 SQIVND (reference sequence). The V gene lost 5 bases and the J gene lost 0 bases, with 11 bases spanning the gap. The CDR3 reads CASSLGVSSYNSPLHF. For the CDR3, the DNA is TGTGCCAGTAGTCTCGGAGTGAGCTCCTATAATTCACCCCTCCACTTT.

This chain links TRBV11-2 with TRBJ2-1; TRBD2 might be the D (5 bases). CDR3 length: 14 residues. CDR1 is SGHAT, CDR2 FQNNGV, per germline. Trimming left V 5 bases short and J 6 bases short, with 14 bases between. CDR3 region: CASSPGSLANEQFF. For the CDR3, the DNA is TGTGCCAGCAGCCCGGGATCTTTAGCCAATGAGCAGTTCTTC.